One T cell receptor beta chain is described in this entry. Its matching antigen is unknown. These data belong to a study of PD-1 blockade in classical Hodgkin lymphoma. Study outcomes and limitations: Complete responders' baseline diversity resembled that of newly diagnosed patients. Researchers reported that CD4+ TCR diversity, though not CD8+, rose significantly by C4D1. Patients who initiated nivolumab within 1 year of ASCT were excluded.

After autologous stem cell transplantation all patients relapsed, and prior brentuximab vedotin exposure differed between cohorts. TCRdb's copy holds only in-frame clones and misses some; the assay was immunoSEQ multiplex PCR. Altogether about 22,000 clones are present, around 81% being singletons, with the ten largest covering about 17%. V lost 0 bases and J lost 2, with 12 bases in between. Germline V lookup: CDR1 SGDLS, CDR2 YYNGEE. The CDR3 runs 16 residues. This TCR came from a human donor with classical Hodgkin lymphoma. The chain recombines TRBV9 with TRBJ2-1; no firm D call. The sample in question was peripheral blood mononuclear cells (PBMCs), obtained before the second cycle of nivolumab. CDR3 nucleotides: TGTGCCAGCAGCGTAGGGAGCGCCCAGGCCTACAATGAGCAGTTCTTC. Its translation: CASSVGSAQAYNEQFF. Looking up the rest from reference TRBV9 and TRBJ2-1 gives the full variable domain: DSGVTQTPKHLITATGQRVTLRCSPRSGDLSVYWYQQSLDQGLQFLIQYYNGEERAKGNILERFSAQQFPDLHSELNLSSLELGDSALYFCASSVGSAQAYNEQFFGPGTRLTVL.